This T cell receptor beta chain comes out of a study of shared clonotypes between healthy human individuals. Note on this clone: The target antigen is unknown.

CD45RO negativity and positive selection for CCR7 defined naive CD8 cells, a population that excluded terminally differentiated effector memory CD45RA+ cells. V gave up 9 bases and J gave up 7 bases; unmatched junction bases: 7. Germline lookup yields CDR1 LGHNT and CDR2 FRNRAP. The CDR3 loop spans 13 amino acids. Libraries were prepared by immunoSEQ multiplex PCR; TCRdb keeps only in-frame clonotypes and omits some of them. The sample has under 1 million clones, around 96% seen once. Study conclusions and caveats: In a handful of donors, about 5% of naive CD4 clonotypes appeared in common. It was the non-shared clonotypes that had lower generation probabilities than clonotypes shared by all four donors.

J is TRBJ2-2 and V is TRBV12-5, with TRBD1 matching 8 bases. Sequencing used naive CD8+ T cells sorted from blood. This receptor was obtained from a man aged 30-40 years in good health. The CDR3 DNA sequence: TGTGCTAGCCGGGACAGGTATAACGGGGAGCTGTTTTTT. This sequence encodes CASRDRYNGELFF.